The 21 T cell receptor beta chains presented below share a single source sample, sequenced in a study of molecular identifiers for immune sequencing clone quantification. TCRdb processed the PCR reads anew with MiXCR; each CDR3 protein has one entry. Counted here are roughly 320,000 distinct CDR3 sequences, roughly 24% occurring once; the ten biggest clones make up around 0.74%. What was sequenced was naive CD8+ T cells from blood, with Jurkat cell RNA spiked in. Described subset: FACS-sorted CD8+CD4-CCR7+CD45RA+ naive T cells. The receptors shown here come from a human donor in good health. Some libraries in this study had Jurkat cell RNA spiked in.

This clonotype has a count of ten or more. The J gene is TRBJ2-7, the V gene TRBV5-1; a weak D match, TRBD2 (6 bases). The CDR3 has 13 amino acids. Germline-derived CDR1 and CDR2 are SGHRS and YFSETQ. V shed 3 bases and J shed 4 bases, with 11 bases lying between them. DNA for the CDR3: TGCGCCAGCAGCTGGGCTAGCGCGTACGAGCAGTACTTC. It yields the protein CASSWASAYEQYF. Full variable domain (missing parts from reference TRBV5-1 and TRBJ2-7): KAGVTQTPRYLIKTRGQQVTLSCSPISGHRSVSWYQQTPGQGLQFLFEYFSETQRNKGNFPGRFSGRQFSNSRSEMNVSTLELGDSALYLCASSWASAYEQYFGPGTRLTVT.

Remarks on this clonotype: A clone one base away is much larger, so this may be a read error. The rearrangement uses TRBV7-9 and TRBJ2-5, with 12 bases matching TRBD1. Germline V gene data show CDR1 as SEHNR and CDR2 as FQNEAQ (reference sequence). There are 15 residues in the CDR3. Germline trimming cut 7 bases from V and 5 bases from J; bases unmatched to any gene: 8. The CDR3, as DNA: TGTGCCAGCAACTCCCGGGACAGGGGGCCCGAGACCCAGTACTTC. It yields the protein CASNSRDRGPETQYF.

The sample holds many counts of this clonotype. J is TRBJ1-2 and V is TRBV12-3 or TRBV12-4; D is perhaps TRBD1 (5 bases). V lost 3 bases and J lost 8, with 16 bases in between. The CDR3 loop spans 14 amino acids. Here the CDR3 reads CASSFQGLKGGYTF. DNA of the CDR3: TGTGCCAGCAGTTTCCAGGGCCTAAAGGGCGGCTACACCTTC.

This clonotype was recorded at least ten times. The chain employs TRBV5-4 and TRBJ2-4, with D possibly being TRBD2 (5 bases). The germline V and J ends were trimmed by 7 bases and 9 bases, with 23 bases remaining between them. This CDR3 spans 15 amino acids. From germline, CDR1 is SGHNT and CDR2 YYREEE (reference sequence). The CDR3 region is CASRATRSAEGIQYF. DNA for the CDR3: TGTGCCAGCCGTGCCACGAGGTCCGCTGAGGGCATTCAGTACTTC.

In regard to this clonotype: A read error may be the cause here, since a much bigger clone is one base away. The chain combines TRBV5-1 with TRBJ2-5, with TRBD1 matching 7 bases. The CDR3 is made up of 15 amino acids. Germline V CDR1 and CDR2: SGHRS, YFSETQ. CDR3 nucleotide sequence: TGCGCCAGCAGCTTGTACGGGACAGCCCAAGAGGCCCAGTACTTC. The encoded protein is CASSLYGTAQEAQYF.

In regard to this clonotype: This sequence may be a read error, since a much larger clone differs from it by one base. The CDR3 does not end in the conserved phenylalanine or tryptophan, so this is likely a read error. The DNA is omitted, as the CDR3 cannot be located on it reliably, and the CDR3 follows TCRdb's listing. The chain employs TRBV28 and TRBJ2-7; the DNA was not used to check the table's D call, TRBD2. From germline, CDR1 is MDHEN and CDR2 SYDVKM. The length of the CDR3 is 13 amino acids, counting both ends. The CDR3 reads CASSSLMAGGKYL.

At least ten counts were recorded for this clonotype. The genes are TRBV2 and TRBJ2-7, with 8 bases lining up with TRBD1. The V segment lost 4 bases and the J segment 7 bases; nucleotides outside the gene matches: 6. Germline V gene data show CDR1 as SNHLY and CDR2 as FYNNEI. There are 13 residues in the CDR3. The CDR3 DNA follows: TGTGCCAGCAGTGCAGGGGGCGGAGGGGAGCAGTACTTC. Translating it yields CASSAGGGGEQYF.

Turning to this clonotype: Sequence at one end of the junction differs from germline and may be a read error. The J gene is TRBJ2-5, the V gene TRBV9; 8 bases agree with TRBD1. There are 14 residues in the CDR3. Germline-derived CDR1 and CDR2 are SGDLS and YYNGEE. CDR3 sequence reads: CASSLSGGEEIQYF. The CDR3 DNA is TGTGCCAGCAGCCTATCAGGGGGCGAAGAGATCCAGTACTTC.

A few counts support this clonotype. The genes are TRBV12-3 or TRBV12-4 and TRBJ2-3; D is possibly TRBD2 (5 bases). CDR3 length equals 16 residues. V was trimmed by 5 bases and J by 1 base, leaving 16 bases between them. This CDR3 is CASSTKRGSGTDTQYF. The CDR3 coding sequence is TGTGCCAGCAGTACTAAGAGAGGGTCGGGCACAGATACGCAGTATTTT.

Worth noting for this clonotype: A much larger clone differs by one base, so this may be a read error. This chain joins TRBV6-6 and TRBJ2-3, with 12 nucleotides matching TRBD2. The germline V gene has CDR1 MNHNY and CDR2 SVGAGI (reference sequence). This CDR3 contains 16 residues. V dropped 5 bases and J dropped 2; count of bases not matched to a gene: 5. In nucleotides, the CDR3 is TGTGCCAGCAGTGCTGGACTAGCGGGGCACACAGATACGCAGTATTTT. This encodes CASSAGLAGHTDTQYF.

The chain couples TRBV7-6 to TRBJ2-2; 8 bases align to TRBD1. The CDR3 totals 18 residues. Trimming took 1 base from V and 1 from J; bases not matched to a gene: 8. CDR1 and CDR2 (germline): SGHVS, FNYEAQ. The CDR3 region is CASSLGEQGARNTGELFF. The CDR3 DNA follows: TGTGCCAGCAGCTTAGGGGAGCAGGGGGCAAGGAACACCGGGGAGCTGTTTTTT.

V and J are TRBV27 and TRBJ2-2, with unresolved D. This CDR3 has 13 amino acids. Germline V CDR1 and CDR2: MNHEY, SMNVEV (reference sequence). Deletions cut 6 bases from V and 2 bases from J, with 7 bases between. The CDR3 nucleotides read TGTGCCAGCAGCCGCCGTAACACCGGGGAGCTGTTTTTT. Translation: CASSRRNTGELFF.

This clonotype was detected only a few times. This rearrangement joins TRBV4-1 to TRBJ1-1; D possibly corresponds to TRBD1 (5 bases). Between the trimmed V and J ends, which lost 2 bases and 11 bases, there was a span of 15 bases. From germline, CDR1 is MGHRA and CDR2 YSYEKL. There are 13 residues in the CDR3. CDR3 region: CASSQRSGSIAFF. CDR3 DNA: TGCGCCAGCAGCCAACGGTCAGGGTCAATCGCTTTCTTT.

This chain joins TRBV12-3 or TRBV12-4 and TRBJ2-2; 8 nucleotides agree with TRBD2. CDR3 length: 17 amino acids. V shed 5 bases, J shed 5 bases, and the junction held 13 bases outside the gene matches. This chain's CDR3 is CASSALSGGGWTGELFF. For the CDR3, the DNA is TGTGCCAGCAGTGCGCTATCGGGGGGGGGATGGACCGGGGAGCTGTTTTTT.

This clonotype was seen many times. V and J are TRBV29-1 and TRBJ1-1, with D possibly being TRBD1 (5 bases). V was clipped by 7 bases and J by 0 bases, with 9 bases between them. The V gene's germline CDR1 is SQVTM and CDR2 ANQGSEA. This CDR3 is built from 12 residues. CDR3 sequence: CSAGLLNTEAFF. The CDR3 nucleotides read TGCAGCGCGGGACTGCTGAACACTGAAGCTTTCTTT.

This clonotype appeared a few times. This sequence joins TRBV6-6 and TRBJ2-2; D possibly uses TRBD1 or TRBD2 (5 bases each). CDR3 length equals 12 residues. The germline V gene has CDR1 MNHNY and CDR2 SVGAGI (reference sequence). Trimming removed 10 bases from V and 4 bases from J, with 10 bases in between. CDR3 in amino acids: CANGAGTGELFF. CDR3 bases: TGTGCCAACGGGGCCGGCACCGGGGAGCTGTTTTTT.

This clonotype was counted between two and nine times. The rearrangement links TRBV5-6 to TRBJ2-1, with D unclear. The CDR3 is 17 residues long. The germline gives CDR1 SGHDT, CDR2 YYEEEE. Trimming shortened V by 1 base and J by 1 base, and 15 bases separated the two germline ends. Written as DNA, the CDR3 is TGTGCCAGCAGCTTGTCCTCAACACATTTGTCCTACAATGAGCAGTTCTTC. Encoded protein: CASSLSSTHLSYNEQFF.

The V call is TRBV7-9, the J call TRBJ2-7; TRBD2 agrees at 7 bases. V dropped 2 bases and J dropped 9; count of bases not matched to a gene: 16. Per the germline V gene, CDR1 is SEHNR and CDR2 is FQNEAQ (reference sequence). The CDR3 is 16 residues long. The CDR3 sequence: CASSLIPEGTTVGQYF. The CDR3 nucleotides are TGTGCCAGCAGCTTAATCCCGGAGGGGACTACCGTTGGGCAGTACTTC.

This clonotype was picked up many times. At one boundary the junction diverges from the germline segment, which might be a read error. CDR3 DNA: TGTGCCAGCAGCTTAGCGGGAGGGTCTAGGAATGAGCAATTCTTC. Protein product: CASSLAGGSRNEQFF. The rearrangement uses TRBV7-3 and TRBJ2-1, with 9 bases identical to TRBD2. Germline lookup yields CDR1 SGHTA and CDR2 FQGTGA. The length of the CDR3 is 15 residues.

There are a few counts of this clonotype. The J gene is TRBJ2-3, the V gene TRBV20-1, with 9 bases fitting TRBD2. Trimming removed 3 bases from V and 4 bases from J; junction bases left unmatched: 20. Germline CDR1 and CDR2: DFQATT and SNEGSKA (reference sequence). The CDR3 sequence is 19 residues long. Here the CDR3 DNA reads TGCAGTGCTAGTTCGGAGTTGGGTAGATTAGCGGGGGTATCAGATACGCAGTATTTT. This codes for CSASSELGRLAGVSDTQYF.

This clonotype was found many times. This chain joins TRBV2 and TRBJ1-1, with 9 bases matching TRBD1. CDR3 size: 15 residues. V gave up 8 bases and J gave up 4 bases; unmatched junction bases: 11. Germline CDR1 and CDR2: SNHLY and FYNNEI. CDR3 protein: CASVSRGQGVTEAFF. CDR3 in DNA: TGTGCCAGCGTTTCGAGGGGACAGGGAGTCACTGAAGCTTTCTTT.